Below are 18 T cell receptor beta chains sequenced from a single sample in a study of shared clonotypes between healthy human individuals. Profiling relied on immunoSEQ multiplex PCR, and the TCRdb table lists in-frame clones only, not all of them. The sample yields a few million clones, about 90% seen once. Sequencing was carried out using naive CD4+ T cells from PBMCs. The subset is: CD45RA+ positively selected. The receptors stem from a man aged 18 to 29 in good health. Some clones in this sample may be carry-over from other donors' samples.

The rearrangement links TRBV5-1 to TRBJ2-1; D call uncertain. The V gene lost 0 bases and the J gene lost 0 bases, with 10 bases spanning the gap. CDR1 and CDR2 from the germline V gene are SGHRS and YFSETQ. This CDR3 is 16 amino acids long. The CDR3 protein is CASSLVGVSSYNEQFF. As DNA, the CDR3 is TGCGCCAGCAGCTTGGTGGGCGTTAGCTCCTACAATGAGCAGTTCTTC.

The chain is built from TRBV10-3 and TRBJ1-5; the D gene is possibly TRBD1 (5 bases). The germline V gene has CDR1 ENHRY and CDR2 SYGVKD. This CDR3 region has 13 residues. This chain's CDR3 is CASGSGGDQPQHF. CDR3 sequence (DNA): TGTGCTTCGGGGTCCGGAGGGGATCAGCCCCAGCATTTT.

The chain combines TRBV7-6 with TRBJ2-5, with D possibly matching TRBD1 (5 bases). CDR1 is SGHVS, CDR2 FNYEAQ, per germline. Trimming took 6 bases from V and 5 from J, leaving 16 bases between them. The CDR3 is 14 residues long. CDR3 DNA: TGTGCCAGCAGTCAGAGCCAGGGTGGGGAGACCCAGTACTTC. Translated, it gives CASSQSQGGETQYF.

The chain couples TRBV7-3 to TRBJ1-1; weak D call: TRBD1 (6 bases). V lost 8 bases and J lost 4, with 11 bases in between. The CDR3 spans 12 residues. From germline, CDR1 is SGHTA and CDR2 FQGTGA. The CDR3, as DNA: TGTGCCAGCGGTAGGGGGGGCACTGAAGCTTTCTTT. Its protein is CASGRGGTEAFF.

V usage is TRBV11-3 and J usage is TRBJ2-2; D may correspond to TRBD1 or TRBD2 (5 bases each). Trimming stripped 5 bases from V and 4 bases from J, with 20 bases between. CDR3 size: 17 residues. Germline V lookup: CDR1 SGHNT, CDR2 YENEEA. CDR3: CASSPGQGGGLTGELFF. The CDR3 DNA follows: TGTGCCAGCAGCCCGGGGCAGGGCGGTGGGCTCACCGGGGAGCTGTTTTTT.

V is TRBV5-1 and J is TRBJ2-2; 10 bases fit TRBD1. J was trimmed by 7 bases and V by 4 bases; bases with no gene match: 10. From germline, CDR1 is SGHRS and CDR2 YFSETQ. This CDR3 has 16 residues. The CDR3 region is CASSRNTGTGDGELFF. Here the CDR3 DNA reads TGCGCCAGCAGCCGAAACACCGGGACAGGGGACGGGGAGCTGTTTTTT.

The CDR3 nucleotides are TGTGCCAGCAGCCTTCGGCGGGGACACTTCTCTGGGGCCAACGTCCTGACTTTC. It translates to CASSLRRGHFSGANVLTF. The chain combines TRBV5-6 with TRBJ2-6; either TRBD1 or TRBD2 may supply D (6 bases each). The CDR3 is made up of 18 amino acids. In germline, CDR1 is SGHDT, CDR2 YYEEEE. The V end lost 4 bases, the J end lost 0 bases, and 17 bases lay between the germline ends.

With regard to this clone: Other DNA sequences from this sample encode an identical CDR3 as well. The V call is TRBV7-2, the J call TRBJ2-7; D ambiguous. The CDR3 has 14 residues. The germline V gene encodes CDR1 SGHTA and CDR2 FQGNSA. Deletions cut 1 base from V and 0 bases from J, with 7 bases between. This CDR3 reads CASSLGAFSYEQYF. CDR3 coding DNA: TGTGCCAGCAGCTTAGGAGCCTTCTCCTACGAGCAGTACTTC.

The chain combines TRBV9 with TRBJ2-5; TRBD1 is a possible D gene (5 bases). In germline, CDR1 is SGDLS, CDR2 YYNGEE. V was clipped by 4 bases and J by 7 bases, with 17 bases between them. The CDR3 totals 14 residues. CDR3 nucleotides: TGTGCCAGCAGCTCACACAGACAGATGGGGACCCAGTACTTC. Translating it yields CASSSHRQMGTQYF.

As regards this clone: Other DNA sequences in this sample translate to the same CDR3. V usage is TRBV6-1 and J usage is TRBJ1-5; D gene uncertain. The CDR3 contains 12 residues. Germline V gene sequence: CDR1 MNHNS, CDR2 SASEGT. V was clipped by 3 bases and J by 7 bases, with 7 bases between them. Written as DNA, the CDR3 is TGTGCCAGCAGTGAGGTCGGCCAGCCCCAGCATTTT. Its protein is CASSEVGQPQHF.

A note on this clone: Distinct nucleotide sequences in the sample also encode this CDR3. The rearrangement uses TRBV5-1 and TRBJ2-7, with D possibly being TRBD2 (5 bases). Trimming pared 0 bases from V and 0 bases from J, leaving 7 bases between. The CDR3 is 14 amino acids. Per germline, CDR1 SGHRS and CDR2 YFSETQ. Written as DNA, the CDR3 is TGCGCCAGCAGCTTGGGTGGGAGCTCCTACGAGCAGTACTTC. This codes for CASSLGGSSYEQYF. The whole variable domain, remainder taken from reference TRBV5-1 and TRBJ2-7, is KAGVTQTPRYLIKTRGQQVTLSCSPISGHRSVSWYQQTPGQGLQFLFEYFSETQRNKGNFPGRFSGRQFSNSRSEMNVSTLELGDSALYLCASSLGGSSYEQYFGPGTRLTVT.

The rearrangement links TRBV2 to TRBJ2-7; tentatively, D is TRBD2 (5 bases). CDR1 is SNHLY, CDR2 FYNNEI, per germline. CDR3 length: 14 amino acids. Trimming pared 7 bases from V and 0 bases from J, leaving 13 bases between. The CDR3 is CASKGGFSSYEQYF. The CDR3, as DNA: TGTGCCAGCAAAGGCGGGTTTAGCTCCTACGAGCAGTACTTC.

This clone has just one count. The V call is TRBV6-1, the J call TRBJ2-7; 8 bases match TRBD1. CDR1 and CDR2 from the germline V gene are MNHNS and SASEGT. J was trimmed by 6 bases and V by 8 bases; bases with no gene match: 9. This CDR3 region has 13 residues. The CDR3, as DNA: TGTGCCAGCTCGGACAGGGATGGCGCCGAGCAGTACTTC. It codes for CASSDRDGAEQYF.

J is TRBJ2-1 and V is TRBV18; 8 bases fit TRBD2. The CDR3 contains 15 residues. Germline V lookup: CDR1 KGHSH, CDR2 LQKENI. Unmatched junction bases numbered 6, after V lost 6 bases and J lost 2 bases. The DNA for the CDR3 is TGTGCCAGCTCTCCAGTAGCGGGGCCCTACAATGAGCAGTTCTTC. Its protein is CASSPVAGPYNEQFF.

A word on this clone: This same CDR3 is encoded by further DNA sequences in the sample. This CDR3 is CASSPGTGNGYTF. The CDR3 DNA is TGCGCCAGCAGCCCCGGGACAGGGAACGGCTACACCTTC. The chain employs TRBV5-1 and TRBJ1-2; 9 positions agree with TRBD1. Germline-derived CDR1 and CDR2 are SGHRS and YFSETQ. The junction had 6 bases not matched to a gene; V was cut back by 4 bases and J by 8 bases. This CDR3 has 13 residues.

V gene TRBV18 combines with J gene TRBJ2-5; tentative D call: TRBD2 (5 bases). V lost 2 bases and J lost 1, with 11 bases in between. CDR3 length equals 15 residues. Germline lookup yields CDR1 KGHSH and CDR2 LQKENI. CDR3 DNA sequence: TGTGCCAGCTCACCAACTTCGGGGTTCCAAGAGACCCAGTACTTC. Encoded protein: CASSPTSGFQETQYF.

The rearrangement uses TRBV13 and TRBJ2-7; possibly TRBD1 for D (6 bases). Trimming removed 2 bases from V and 3 bases from J, with 20 bases in between. Germline CDR1 reads PRHDT; CDR2 reads FYEKMQ (reference sequence). This CDR3 spans 17 amino acids. The CDR3, as DNA: TGTGCCAGCAGCTTAATATCTTGGGTCCAGGGGAGCTACGAGCAGTACTTC. Amino acid sequence: CASSLISWVQGSYEQYF.

The V and J genes are TRBV5-1 and TRBJ2-1, with D possibly matching TRBD1 (6 bases). CDR1 and CDR2 (germline): SGHRS, YFSETQ. The CDR3 has 15 residues. The V end was cut by 3 bases, the J end by 0 bases, with 10 bases between. CDR3 amino acids: CASSSMGASYNEQFF. The CDR3 nucleotides are TGCGCCAGCAGCTCTATGGGGGCCTCCTACAATGAGCAGTTCTTC.